One T cell receptor beta chain is described in this entry. Its antigen remains undetermined. No base-level quality is on record; no much larger clone is a single base apart. The data were obtained in a study of T cells in Graves' hyperthyroidism and ophthalmopathy (dated by TCRdb to the late 2010s). With respect to the entire study: To identify TCR V-J signatures that set the groups apart, the researchers used a discovery cohort of more than 95 patients, made up of some 41 with Graves' ophthalmopathy and 55 to 65 with stable Graves' hyperthyroidism. Prospective prediction of ophthalmopathy was tested in an independent validation cohort of approximately 19 hyperthyroidism patients and 17 patients who later progressed to ophthalmopathy. The 75 to 100 discovery patients were divided at random into training and test sets in a 7:3 ratio. The study also compared thyroid tissue and blood T-cell repertoires from more than five Graves' hyperthyroidism patients. After sampling, hyperthyroidism patients received methimazole starting at 30 mg daily, and ophthalmopathy patients received high-dose intravenous methylprednisolone. According to the paper, TCR Vbeta CDR3 sequencing was carried out on 135 peripheral blood samples, which came from over 40 ophthalmopathy, some 73 hyperthyroidism and approximately 17 progressor patients.

Stable Graves' hyperthyroidism was defined as the absence of progression to ophthalmopathy over 18 months of follow-up. The hyperthyroidism patients were between 18 and 65 years old and newly diagnosed, with a disease duration of less than 2 months. Exclusion was applied to patients with uncontrolled infections, other autoimmune diseases, pregnancy or lactation. Diagnoses were established on the basis of clinical symptoms, serum thyroxine and TRAb, thyroid ultrasound, and orbital computed tomography. Total RNA was extracted with Trizol reagent, and quality was checked on an Agilent 2100 Bioanalyzer. Amplification of TCR beta CDR3 regions was carried out from RNA transcripts. A first-round RT-PCR of the TCR CDR3 used the HTBI primer set with the Qiagen OneStep RT-PCR kit. The libraries were constructed in a second round of multiplex PCR and then size-selected and purified. Paired-end sequencing of the libraries was performed with 100 bp reads on an Illumina HiSeq2000. From the authors' description of their analysis: Raw data were processed with SOAPnuke, discarding reads with adapters, uncalled bases, mean Phred below 15, or no exact constant-primer or identifier match. High-quality paired reads were merged with COPE v1.2.5, and unique nucleotide sequences were defined as clonotypes. MiTCR v1.1 was used to align clonotypes to the IMGT TRBV, TRBD and TRBJ reference segments. Analysis was restricted to V-J combinations with a frequency above 0.0001, which covered 99% to 99.2% of repertoires. A TCS score was defined as the ratio between F50 (clonal expansion) and ExV (chaos), using BLOSUM62-based TCRdist between CDR3 peptides within each V-J. Welch's t-statistics and random forest reduced around 520 V-J features to 10 to 15, which were used in a naive Bayes classifier (R e1071). The similarity between thyroid and blood repertoires was quantified using the Morisita-Horn index. TCRdb redid the processing of the public reads, applying fastp at Q25 and MiXCR, and retained in-frame beta chains. CDR3 protein sequences are deduplicated, and each keeps its most common genes and DNA. The V and J calls here are based on TCRdb, not the publication. Here the sample has 610,000 or so distinct CDR3 sequences; about half occur a single time. Of the sample, more than 7% falls within the top ten clones.

Between the V and J ends, shortened by 0 bases and 10 bases respectively, the junction contains 13 bases. From a lookup of the germline V gene (reference sequence), CDR1 and CDR2 are LNHDA and SQIVND. The CDR3 numbers 15 residues from cysteine through phenylalanine. The sequence is cut down to CDR3 DNA, 45 bases in frame from base 1. General findings and caveats noted by the study authors: Sample size was not statistically predetermined, and investigators were not blinded to group allocation. A model built on a 13 V-J signature distinguished ophthalmopathy from stable hyperthyroidism, reaching around 87% sensitivity and around 82% specificity in cross-validation and 80%/75% in testing. In validation, the model predicted progression to ophthalmopathy with about 71% sensitivity and roughly 75% specificity, a median of around 6.6 months before onset. Most expanded thyroid clonotypes (frequency above 0.001) were also detected in blood, a finding suggesting that blood repertoires may reflect thyroid immune responses.

Sequencing was performed on peripheral blood or thyroid tissue (not recorded which). The sequence was obtained from a woman between 18 and 29 years old with Graves' hyperthyroidism. The receptor chain draws on TRBV19 and TRBJ1-6; no D gene is confidently identified. The CDR3 region reads CASSIDRPEASPLHF. The nucleotides are TGTGCCAGTAGTATAGATCGCCCAGAGGCATCACCCCTCCACTTT.